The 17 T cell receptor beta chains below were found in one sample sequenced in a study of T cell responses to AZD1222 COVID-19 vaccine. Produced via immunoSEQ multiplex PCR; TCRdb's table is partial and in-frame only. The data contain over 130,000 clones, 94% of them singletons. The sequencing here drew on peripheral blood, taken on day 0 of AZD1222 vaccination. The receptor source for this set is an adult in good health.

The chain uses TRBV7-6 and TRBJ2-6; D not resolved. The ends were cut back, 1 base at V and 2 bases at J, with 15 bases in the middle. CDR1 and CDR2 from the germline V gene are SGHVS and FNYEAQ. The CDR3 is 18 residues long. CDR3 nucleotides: TGTGCCAGCAGCTTAGGTAGATTGGCCCATCCTGGGGCCAACGTCCTGACTTTC. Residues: CASSLGRLAHPGANVLTF.

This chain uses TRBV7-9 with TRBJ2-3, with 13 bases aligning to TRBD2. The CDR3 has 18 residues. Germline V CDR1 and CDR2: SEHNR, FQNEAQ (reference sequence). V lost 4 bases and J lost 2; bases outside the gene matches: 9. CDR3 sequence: CASSSTSGRRSFTDTQYF. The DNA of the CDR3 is TGTGCCAGCAGCTCGACTAGCGGGAGGAGATCGTTCACAGATACGCAGTATTTT.

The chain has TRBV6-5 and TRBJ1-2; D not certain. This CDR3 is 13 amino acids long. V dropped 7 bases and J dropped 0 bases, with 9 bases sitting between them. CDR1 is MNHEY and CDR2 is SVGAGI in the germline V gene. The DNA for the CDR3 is TGTGCCAGCACCATCGGACCTAACTATGGCTACACCTTC. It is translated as CASTIGPNYGYTF.

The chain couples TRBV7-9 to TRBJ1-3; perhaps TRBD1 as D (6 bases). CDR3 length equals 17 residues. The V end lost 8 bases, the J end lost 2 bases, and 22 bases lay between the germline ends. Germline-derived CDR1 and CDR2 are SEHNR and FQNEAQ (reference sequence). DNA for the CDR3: TGTGCCAGCGTACCGGGAAAGGGCAGGGGCCCTGGAAACACCATATATTTT. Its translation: CASVPGKGRGPGNTIYF. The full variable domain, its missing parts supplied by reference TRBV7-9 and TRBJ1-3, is DTGVSQNPRHKITKRGQNVTFRCDPISEHNRLYWYRQTLGQGPEFLTYFQNEAQLEKSRLLSDRFSAERPKGSFSTLEIQRTEQGDSAMYLCASVPGKGRGPGNTIYFGEGSWLTVV.

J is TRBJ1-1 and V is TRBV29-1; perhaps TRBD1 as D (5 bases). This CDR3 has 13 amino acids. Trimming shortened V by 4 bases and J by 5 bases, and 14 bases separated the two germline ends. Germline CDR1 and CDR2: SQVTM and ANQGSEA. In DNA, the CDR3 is TGCAGCGTTGCTACACAGGAGAGGACTGAAGCTTTCTTT. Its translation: CSVATQERTEAFF.

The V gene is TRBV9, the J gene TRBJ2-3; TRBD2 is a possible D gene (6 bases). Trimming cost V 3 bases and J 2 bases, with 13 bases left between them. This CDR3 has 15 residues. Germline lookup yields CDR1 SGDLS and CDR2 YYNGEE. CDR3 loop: CASSEYSGVTDTQYF. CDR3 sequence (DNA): TGTGCCAGCAGCGAGTATAGCGGTGTCACAGATACGCAGTATTTT.

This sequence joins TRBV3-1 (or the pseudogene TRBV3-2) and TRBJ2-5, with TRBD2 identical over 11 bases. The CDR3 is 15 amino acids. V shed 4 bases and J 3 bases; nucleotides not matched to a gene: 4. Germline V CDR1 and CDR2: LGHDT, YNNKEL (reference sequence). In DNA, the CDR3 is TGTGCCAGCAGCCTCGGGACTAGCGGAGAAGAGACCCAGTACTTC. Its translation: CASSLGTSGEETQYF.

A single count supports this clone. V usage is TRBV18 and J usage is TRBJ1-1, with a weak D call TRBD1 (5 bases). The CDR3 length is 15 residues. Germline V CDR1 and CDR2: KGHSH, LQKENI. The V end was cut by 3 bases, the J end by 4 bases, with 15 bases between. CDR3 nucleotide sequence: TGTGCCAGCTCACCGTCAGTCGCTGGGGGCACTGAAGCTTTCTTT. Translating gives CASSPSVAGGTEAFF.

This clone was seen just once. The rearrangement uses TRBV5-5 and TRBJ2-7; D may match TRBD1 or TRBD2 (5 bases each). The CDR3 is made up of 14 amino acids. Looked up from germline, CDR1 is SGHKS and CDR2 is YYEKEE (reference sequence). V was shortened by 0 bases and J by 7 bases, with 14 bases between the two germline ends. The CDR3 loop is CASSLEGSLLEQYV. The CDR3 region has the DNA TGTGCCAGCAGCTTGGAGGGGAGTTTATTGGAGCAGTACGTC.

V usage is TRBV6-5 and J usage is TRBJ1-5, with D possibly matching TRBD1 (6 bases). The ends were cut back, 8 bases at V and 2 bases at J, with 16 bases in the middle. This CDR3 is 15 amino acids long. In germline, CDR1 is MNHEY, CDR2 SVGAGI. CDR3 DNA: TGTGCCAGCTCTGGGGGCATTAGGGGCAATCAGCCCCAGCATTTT. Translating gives CASSGGIRGNQPQHF.

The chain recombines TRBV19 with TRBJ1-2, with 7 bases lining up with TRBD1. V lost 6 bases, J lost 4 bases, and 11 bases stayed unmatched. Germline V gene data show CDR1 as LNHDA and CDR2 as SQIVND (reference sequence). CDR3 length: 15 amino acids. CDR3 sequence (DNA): TGTGCCAGTAGCCCAGGGGGTGCGGCGGGCTATGGCTACACCTTC. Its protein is CASSPGGAAGYGYTF.

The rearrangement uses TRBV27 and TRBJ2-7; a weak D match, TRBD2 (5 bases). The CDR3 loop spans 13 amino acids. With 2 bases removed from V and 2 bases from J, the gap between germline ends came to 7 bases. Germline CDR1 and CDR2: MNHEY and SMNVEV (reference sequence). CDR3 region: CASSLGSAYEQYV. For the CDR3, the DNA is TGTGCCAGCAGTTTAGGGAGTGCCTACGAGCAGTACGTC.

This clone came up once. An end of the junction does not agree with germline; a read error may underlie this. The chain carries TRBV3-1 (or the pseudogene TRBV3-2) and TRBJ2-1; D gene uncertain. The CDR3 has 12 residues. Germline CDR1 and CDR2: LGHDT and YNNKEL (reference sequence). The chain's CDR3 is CASTQNYNEQFF. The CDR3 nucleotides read TGTGCCAGCACCCAAAATTACAATGAGCAGTTCTTC.

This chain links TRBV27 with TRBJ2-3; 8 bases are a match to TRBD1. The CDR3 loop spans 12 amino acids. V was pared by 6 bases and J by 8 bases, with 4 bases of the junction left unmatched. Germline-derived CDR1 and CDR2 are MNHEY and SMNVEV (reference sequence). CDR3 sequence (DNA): TGTGCCAGCAGGTCTGGACAGGGTACGCAGTATTTT. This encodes CASRSGQGTQYF.

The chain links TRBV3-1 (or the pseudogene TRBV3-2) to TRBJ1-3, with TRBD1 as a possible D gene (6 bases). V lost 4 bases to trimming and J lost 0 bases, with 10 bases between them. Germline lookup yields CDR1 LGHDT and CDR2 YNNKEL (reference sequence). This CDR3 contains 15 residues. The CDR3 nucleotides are TGTGCCAGCAGCCCGGGACACAGCTCTGGAAACACCATATATTTT. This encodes CASSPGHSSGNTIYF.

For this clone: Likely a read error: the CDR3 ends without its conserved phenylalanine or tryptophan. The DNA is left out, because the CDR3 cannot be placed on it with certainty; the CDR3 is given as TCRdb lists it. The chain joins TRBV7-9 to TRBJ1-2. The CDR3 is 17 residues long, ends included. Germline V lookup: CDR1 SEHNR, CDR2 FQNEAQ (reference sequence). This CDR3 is CASSLAPAGGFYSPLAV.

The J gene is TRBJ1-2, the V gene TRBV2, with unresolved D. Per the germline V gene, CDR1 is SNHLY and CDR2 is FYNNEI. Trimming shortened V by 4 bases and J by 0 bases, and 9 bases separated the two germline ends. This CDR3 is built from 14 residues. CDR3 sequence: CASSAQDPNYGYTF. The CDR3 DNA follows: TGTGCCAGCAGTGCCCAAGACCCTAACTATGGCTACACCTTC.